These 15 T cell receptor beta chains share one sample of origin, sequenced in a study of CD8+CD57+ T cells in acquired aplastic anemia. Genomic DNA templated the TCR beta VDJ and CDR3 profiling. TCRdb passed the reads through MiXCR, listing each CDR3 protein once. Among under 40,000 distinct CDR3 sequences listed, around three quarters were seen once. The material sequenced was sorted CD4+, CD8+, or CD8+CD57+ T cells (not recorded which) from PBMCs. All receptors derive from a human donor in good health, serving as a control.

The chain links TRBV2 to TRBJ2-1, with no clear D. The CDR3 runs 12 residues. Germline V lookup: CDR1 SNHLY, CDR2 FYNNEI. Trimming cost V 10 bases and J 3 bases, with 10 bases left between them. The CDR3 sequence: CATADGYNEQFF. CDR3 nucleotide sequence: TGTGCCACGGCGGATGGCTACAATGAGCAGTTCTTC.

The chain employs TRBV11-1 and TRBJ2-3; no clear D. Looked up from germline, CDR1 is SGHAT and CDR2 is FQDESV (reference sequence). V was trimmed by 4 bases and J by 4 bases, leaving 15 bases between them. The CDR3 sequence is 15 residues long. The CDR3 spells CASSSGPVGADTQYF. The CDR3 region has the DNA TGTGCCAGCAGCTCAGGACCAGTGGGTGCAGATACGCAGTATTTT.

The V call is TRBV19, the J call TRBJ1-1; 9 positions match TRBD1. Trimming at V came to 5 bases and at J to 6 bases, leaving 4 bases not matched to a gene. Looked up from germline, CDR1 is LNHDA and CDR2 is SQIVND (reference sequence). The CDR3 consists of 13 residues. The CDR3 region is CASSLQGAAEAFF. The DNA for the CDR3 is TGTGCCAGTAGTTTACAGGGGGCCGCTGAAGCTTTCTTT.

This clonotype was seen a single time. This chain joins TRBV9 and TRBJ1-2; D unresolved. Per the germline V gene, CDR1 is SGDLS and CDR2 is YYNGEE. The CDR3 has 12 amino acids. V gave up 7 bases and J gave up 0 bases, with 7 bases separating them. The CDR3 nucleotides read TGTGCCAGCCTCCGAGCTAACTATGGCTACACCTTC. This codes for CASLRANYGYTF.

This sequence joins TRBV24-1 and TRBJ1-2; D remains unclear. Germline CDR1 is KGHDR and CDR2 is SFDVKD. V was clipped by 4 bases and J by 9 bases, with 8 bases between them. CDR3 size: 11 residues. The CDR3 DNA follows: TGTGCCACCAGTGACAGTTCAAGCTACACCTTC. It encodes CATSDSSSYTF.

The CDR3 here is CATSARTGNGELFF. The CDR3 DNA reads TGTGCCACCAGTGCCAGGACAGGGAACGGGGAGCTGTTTTTT. V usage is TRBV24-1 and J usage is TRBJ2-2, with TRBD1 identical over 8 bases. There are 14 residues in the CDR3. V trimming: 5 bases; J trimming: 7 bases; junction bases outside the gene matches: 5. From germline, CDR1 is KGHDR and CDR2 SFDVKD.

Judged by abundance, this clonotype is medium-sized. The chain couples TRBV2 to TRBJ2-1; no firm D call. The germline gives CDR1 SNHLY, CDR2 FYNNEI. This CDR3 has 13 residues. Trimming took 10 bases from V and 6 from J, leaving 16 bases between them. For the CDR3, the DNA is TGTGCCAAGATGTCGCCGAACTTCAATGAGCAGTTCTTC. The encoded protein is CAKMSPNFNEQFF.

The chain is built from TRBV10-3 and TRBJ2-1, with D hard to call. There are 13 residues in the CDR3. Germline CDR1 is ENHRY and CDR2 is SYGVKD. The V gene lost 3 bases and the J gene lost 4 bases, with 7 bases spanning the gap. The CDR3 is CAISEWLYNEQFF. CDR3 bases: TGTGCCATCAGTGAATGGTTGTACAATGAGCAGTTCTTC.

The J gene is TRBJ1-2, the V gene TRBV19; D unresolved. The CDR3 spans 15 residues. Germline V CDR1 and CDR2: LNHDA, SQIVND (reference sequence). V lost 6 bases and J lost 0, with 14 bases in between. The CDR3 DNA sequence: TGTGCCAGTAGGCGAAGTGGACCAGCTAACTATGGCTACACCTTC. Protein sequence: CASRRSGPANYGYTF.

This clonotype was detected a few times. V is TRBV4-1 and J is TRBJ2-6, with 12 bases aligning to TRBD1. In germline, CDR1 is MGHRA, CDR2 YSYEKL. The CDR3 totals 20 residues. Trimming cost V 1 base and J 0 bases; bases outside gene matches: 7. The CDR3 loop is CASSQAEGGQGASGANVLTF. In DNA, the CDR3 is TGCGCCAGCAGCCAAGCCGAAGGGGGACAGGGGGCCTCTGGGGCCAACGTCCTGACTTTC.

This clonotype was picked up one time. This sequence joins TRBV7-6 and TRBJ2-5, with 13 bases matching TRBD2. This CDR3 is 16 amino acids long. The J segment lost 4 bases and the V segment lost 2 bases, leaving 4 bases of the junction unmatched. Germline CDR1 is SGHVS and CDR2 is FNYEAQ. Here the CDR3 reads CASSLKRTSGRETQYF. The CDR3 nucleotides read TGTGCCAGCAGCTTAAAAAGGACTAGCGGGAGAGAGACCCAGTACTTC.

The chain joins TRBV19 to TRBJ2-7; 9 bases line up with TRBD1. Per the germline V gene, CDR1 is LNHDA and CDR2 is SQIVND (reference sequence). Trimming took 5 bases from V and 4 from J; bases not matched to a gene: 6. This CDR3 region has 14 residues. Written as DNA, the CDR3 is TGTGCCAGTAGTTTCCGGGACAGGGCATACGAGCAGTACTTC. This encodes CASSFRDRAYEQYF.

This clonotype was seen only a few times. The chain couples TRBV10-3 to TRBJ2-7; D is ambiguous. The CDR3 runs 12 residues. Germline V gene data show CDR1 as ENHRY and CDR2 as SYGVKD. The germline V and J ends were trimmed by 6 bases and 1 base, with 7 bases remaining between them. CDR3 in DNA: TGTGCCATCAGCGAAACTTCCTACGAGCAGTACTTC. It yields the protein CAISETSYEQYF.

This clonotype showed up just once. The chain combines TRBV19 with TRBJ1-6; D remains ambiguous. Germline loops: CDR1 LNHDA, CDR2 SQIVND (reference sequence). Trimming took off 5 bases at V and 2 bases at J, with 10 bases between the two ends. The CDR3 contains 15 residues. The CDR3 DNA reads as TGTGCCAGTAGTGGTCGGGTACCCTATAATTCACCCCTCCACTTT. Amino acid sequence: CASSGRVPYNSPLHF.

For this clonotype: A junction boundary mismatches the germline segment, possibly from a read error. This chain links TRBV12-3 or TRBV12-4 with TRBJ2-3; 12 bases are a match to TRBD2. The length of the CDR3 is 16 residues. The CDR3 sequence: CASSLDLGLAGDTQYF. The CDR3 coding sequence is TGTGCCAGCAGCTTAGATTTGGGACTAGCGGGAGATACGCAGTATTTT.